This entry lists 11 T cell receptor beta chains sequenced from one sample in a study of T cells after posttransplantation cyclophosphamide. Data came from immunoSEQ multiplex PCR; TCRdb stores just in-frame clones and leaves some out. The sample has about 12,000 clones, none seen only once. A marrow graft followed busulfan-fludarabine conditioning, with cyclophosphamide on days +3 and +4. This material consisted of PBMCs, taken after allogeneic stem cell transplant with posttransplant cyclophosphamide. These receptors were obtained from a female patient in her 40s who received an allogeneic stem cell transplant from a related donor, was CMV-positive, and had acute GVHD only. Some of these T cells may belong to the graft donor.

The sample holds many counts of this clone. This chain connects TRBV10-2 to TRBJ2-2, with D unclear. Trimming pared 0 bases from V and 4 bases from J, leaving 9 bases between. CDR1 is WSHSY, CDR2 SAAADI, per germline. The CDR3 spans 15 residues. Here the CDR3 reads CASSESGSLTGELFF. The CDR3 DNA reads as TGCGCCAGCAGTGAGTCGGGCAGCCTCACCGGGGAGCTGTTTTTT.

The table lists this clone with many counts. The CDR3 coding sequence is TGCGCCAGCAGCCAAGGCGGCCAGCCGGGCTACGAGCAGTACTTC. Translation: CASSQGGQPGYEQYF. The chain recombines TRBV4-1 with TRBJ2-7, with D unclear. Germline V lookup: CDR1 MGHRA, CDR2 YSYEKL. Trimming stripped 1 base from V and 3 bases from J, with 13 bases between. The CDR3 has 15 residues.

Only a few counts were recorded for this clone. The chain carries TRBV15 and TRBJ2-2, with D perhaps matching TRBD2 (7 bases). The ends were cut back, 3 bases at V and 0 bases at J, with 14 bases in the middle. The CDR3 runs 17 residues. The germline gives CDR1 LNHNV, CDR2 YYDKDF (reference sequence). The CDR3 region has the DNA TGTGCCACCAGCAGGGGGAGGGGGGCACCGAACACCGGGGAGCTGTTTTTT. It encodes CATSRGRGAPNTGELFF. The whole variable domain, remainder taken from reference TRBV15 and TRBJ2-2, is DAMVIQNPRYQVTQFGKPVTLSCSQTLNHNVMYWYQQKSSQAPKLLFHYYDKDFNNEADTPDNFQSRRPNTSFCFLDIRSPGLGDTAMYLCATSRGRGAPNTGELFFGEGSRLTVL.

This clone has a count of ten or more. This sequence joins TRBV6-5 and TRBJ2-3, with a weak D call TRBD1 (5 bases). This CDR3 has 15 amino acids. V lost 6 bases, J lost 3 bases, and 16 bases lay in between. Germline V gene data show CDR1 as MNHEY and CDR2 as SVGAGI. The CDR3 region has the DNA TGTGCCAGCAGGTCTACAGGTTCGCGGACAGATACGCAGTATTTT. Amino acid sequence: CASRSTGSRTDTQYF.

This clone was seen more than once but under ten times. The chain's CDR3 is CASSFFGSTGVVAKNIQYF. CDR3 sequence (DNA): TGTGCCAGCAGCTTTTTCGGAAGTACAGGGGTGGTAGCCAAAAACATTCAGTACTTC. The V and J genes are TRBV5-4 and TRBJ2-4, with 7 bases lining up with TRBD1. The germline V gene has CDR1 SGHNT and CDR2 YYREEE (reference sequence). The CDR3 runs 19 residues. Trimming at V came to 2 bases and at J to 0 bases, leaving 14 bases not matched to a gene.

This clone was seen ten or more times. The rearrangement uses TRBV10-3 and TRBJ1-1; tentatively, D is TRBD1 (5 bases). Germline assignment: CDR1 ENHRY and CDR2 SYGVKD. There are 14 residues in the CDR3. V was clipped by 6 bases and J by 1 base, with 12 bases between them. The CDR3 sequence: CAISAFDRNTEAFF. In DNA, the CDR3 is TGTGCCATCAGCGCGTTCGACAGGAACACTGAAGCTTTCTTT.

This clone was observed at least ten times. Given the absence of the conserved phenylalanine or tryptophan at the CDR3 end, a read error is likely. It is unclear where the CDR3 begins or ends on the DNA, so no DNA is shown, and the CDR3 is as TCRdb lists it. This chain joins TRBV21-1 and TRBJ1-2. TRBV21-1 is termed a pseudogene. The CDR3 length is 10 residues, termini included. The CDR3 is CASSNPGRMG.

This clone was counted at least ten times. V usage is TRBV6-6 and J usage is TRBJ2-1; 7 bases map to TRBD2. This CDR3 has 16 amino acids. CDR1 is MNHNY and CDR2 is SVGAGI in the germline V gene (reference sequence). Trimming at V came to 7 bases and at J to 4 bases, leaving 13 bases not matched to a gene. The CDR3 here is CASTRRAGAGYNEQFF. Written as DNA, the CDR3 is TGTGCCAGCACCCGTAGGGCGGGAGCGGGTTACAATGAGCAGTTCTTC.

In its sample, this clone was seen a few times. The chain recombines TRBV2 with TRBJ2-1; TRBD1 matches at 7 bases. Unmatched junction bases numbered 5, after V lost 7 bases and J lost 5 bases. The CDR3 contains 13 residues. Germline assignment: CDR1 SNHLY and CDR2 FYNNEI. CDR3 bases: TGTGCCAGCATCGGACAGGTAAACAATGAGCAGTTCTTC. Protein sequence: CASIGQVNNEQFF.

This clone was found many times. The chain employs TRBV5-6 and TRBJ1-2; a weak D match, TRBD1 (6 bases). The CDR3 has 13 amino acids. Germline V lookup: CDR1 SGHDT, CDR2 YYEEEE. Trimming took off 4 bases at V and 4 bases at J, with 11 bases between the two ends. The CDR3 region has the DNA TGTGCCAGCAGCGGCCTGGGGGCCTATGGCTACACCTTC. Translated, it gives CASSGLGAYGYTF.

This clone has a count of ten or more. The chain joins TRBV7-3 to TRBJ2-5; possibly TRBD1 for D (6 bases). The length of the CDR3 is 13 residues. V was pared by 2 bases and J by 2 bases, with 6 bases between. Germline V CDR1 and CDR2: SGHTA, FQGTGA. The DNA for the CDR3 is TGTGCCAGCAGCTTAGACAGGCAAGAGACCCAGTACTTC. This translates into CASSLDRQETQYF. Drawing the rest from reference TRBV7-3 and TRBJ2-5, the complete variable domain is GAGVSQTPSNKVTEKGKYVELRCDPISGHTALYWYRQSLGQGPEFLIYFQGTGAADDSGLPNDRFFAVRPEGSVSTLKIQRTERGDSAVYLCASSLDRQETQYFGPGTRLLVL.